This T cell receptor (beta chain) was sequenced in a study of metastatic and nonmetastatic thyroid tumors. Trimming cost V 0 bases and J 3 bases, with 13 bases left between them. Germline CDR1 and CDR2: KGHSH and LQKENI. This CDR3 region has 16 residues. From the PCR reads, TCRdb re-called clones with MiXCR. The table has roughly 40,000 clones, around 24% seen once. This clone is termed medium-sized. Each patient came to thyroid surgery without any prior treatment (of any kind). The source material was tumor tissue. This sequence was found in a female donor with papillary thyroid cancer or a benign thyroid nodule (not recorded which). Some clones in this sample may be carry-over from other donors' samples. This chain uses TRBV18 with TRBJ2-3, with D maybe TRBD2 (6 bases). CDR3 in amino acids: CASSPPGGVGTDTQYF. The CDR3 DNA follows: TGTGCCAGCTCACCACCTGGCGGGGTGGGGACAGATACGCAGTATTTT.